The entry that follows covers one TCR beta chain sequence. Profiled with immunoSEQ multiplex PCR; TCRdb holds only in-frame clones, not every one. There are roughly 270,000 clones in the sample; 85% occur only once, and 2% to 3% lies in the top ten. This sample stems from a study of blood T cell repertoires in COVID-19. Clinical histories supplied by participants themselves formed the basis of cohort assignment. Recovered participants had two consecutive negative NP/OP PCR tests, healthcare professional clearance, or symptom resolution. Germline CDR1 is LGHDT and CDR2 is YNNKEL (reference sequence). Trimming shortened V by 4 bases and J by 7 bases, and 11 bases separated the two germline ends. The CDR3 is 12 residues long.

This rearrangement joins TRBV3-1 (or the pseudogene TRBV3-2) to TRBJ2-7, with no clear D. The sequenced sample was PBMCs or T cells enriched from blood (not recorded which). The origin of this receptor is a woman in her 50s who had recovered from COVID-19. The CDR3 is CASSRVPGEQYF. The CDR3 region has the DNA TGTGCCAGCAGCCGCGTCCCCGGGGAGCAGTACTTC.